The T cell receptor (beta chain) under discussion was sequenced for a study of blood T cell repertoires in COVID-19. Using immunoSEQ multiplex PCR, the repertoire was profiled, and TCRdb retains in-frame clones only, with some absent. The data contain around 300,000 clones, 70% to 90% of them singletons. The V and J ends lost 3 bases and 5 bases respectively, with 17 bases between them. The CDR3 runs 15 residues. Germline-derived CDR1 and CDR2 are LGHDT and YNNKEL (reference sequence). Sequencing used peripheral blood. The chain is built from TRBV3-1 (or the pseudogene TRBV3-2) and TRBJ2-7, with a possible D match to TRBD2 (6 bases). The receptor's source is a woman in her sixties or seventies with COVID-19, enrolled during active disease. The CDR3 sequence is CASSHTGTLRDEQYF. CDR3 nucleotides: TGTGCCAGCAGCCACACCGGGACTCTTAGGGACGAGCAGTACTTC.